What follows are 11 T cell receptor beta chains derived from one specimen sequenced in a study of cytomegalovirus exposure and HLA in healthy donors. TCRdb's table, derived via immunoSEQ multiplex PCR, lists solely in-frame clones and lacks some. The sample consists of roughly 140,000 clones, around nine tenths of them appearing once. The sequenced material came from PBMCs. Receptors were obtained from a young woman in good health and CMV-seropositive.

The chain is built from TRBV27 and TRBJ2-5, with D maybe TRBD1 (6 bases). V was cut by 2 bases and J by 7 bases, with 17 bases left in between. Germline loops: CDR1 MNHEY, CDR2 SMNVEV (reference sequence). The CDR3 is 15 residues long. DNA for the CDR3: TGTGCCAGCAGTTTAGAAGGCAGGGGATGGGGGACCCAGTACTTC. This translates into CASSLEGRGWGTQYF.

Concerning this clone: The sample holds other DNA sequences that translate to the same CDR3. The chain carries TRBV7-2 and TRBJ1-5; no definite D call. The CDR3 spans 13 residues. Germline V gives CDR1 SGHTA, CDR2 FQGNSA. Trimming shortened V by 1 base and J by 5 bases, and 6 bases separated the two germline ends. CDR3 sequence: CASSLGRDQPQHF. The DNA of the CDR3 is TGTGCCAGCAGCTTAGGGAGGGATCAGCCCCAGCATTTT. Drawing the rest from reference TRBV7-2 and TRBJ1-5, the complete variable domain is GAGVSQSPSNKVTEKGKDVELRCDPISGHTALYWYRQSLGQGLEFLIYFQGNSAPDKSGLPSDRFSAERTGGSVSTLTIQRTQQEDSAVYLCASSLGRDQPQHFGDGTRLSIL.

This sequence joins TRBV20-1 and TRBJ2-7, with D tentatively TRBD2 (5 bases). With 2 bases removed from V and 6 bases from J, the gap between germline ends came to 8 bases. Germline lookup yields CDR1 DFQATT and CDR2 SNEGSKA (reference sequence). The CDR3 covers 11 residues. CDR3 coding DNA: TGCAGTGCTAGATTGGGGAGCGAGCAGTACTTC. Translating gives CSARLGSEQYF.

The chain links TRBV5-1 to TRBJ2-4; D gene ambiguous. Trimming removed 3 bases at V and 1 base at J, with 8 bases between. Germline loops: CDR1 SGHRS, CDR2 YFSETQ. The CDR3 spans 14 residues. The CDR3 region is CASSSSKAKNIQYF. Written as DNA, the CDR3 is TGCGCCAGCAGCTCGTCTAAGGCCAAAAACATTCAGTACTTC.

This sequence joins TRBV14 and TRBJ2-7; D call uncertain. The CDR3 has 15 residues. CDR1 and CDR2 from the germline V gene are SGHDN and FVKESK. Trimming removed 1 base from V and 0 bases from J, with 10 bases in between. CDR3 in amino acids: CASSQAQVSSYEQYF. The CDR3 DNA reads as TGTGCCAGCAGCCAAGCTCAGGTGAGCTCCTACGAGCAGTACTTC.

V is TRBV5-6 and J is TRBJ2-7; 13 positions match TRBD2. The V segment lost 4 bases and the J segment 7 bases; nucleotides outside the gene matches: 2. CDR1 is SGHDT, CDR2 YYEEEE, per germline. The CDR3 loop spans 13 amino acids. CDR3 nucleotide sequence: TGTGCCAGCAGCCCGGGACTAGCGGGAGAGCAGTACTTC. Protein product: CASSPGLAGEQYF.

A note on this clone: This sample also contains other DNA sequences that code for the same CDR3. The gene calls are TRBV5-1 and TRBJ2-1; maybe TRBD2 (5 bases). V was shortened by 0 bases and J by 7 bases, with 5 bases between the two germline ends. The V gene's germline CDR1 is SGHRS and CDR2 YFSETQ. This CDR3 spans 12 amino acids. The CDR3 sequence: CASSLAGNEQFF. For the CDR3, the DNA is TGCGCCAGCAGCTTGGCGGGGAATGAGCAGTTCTTC.

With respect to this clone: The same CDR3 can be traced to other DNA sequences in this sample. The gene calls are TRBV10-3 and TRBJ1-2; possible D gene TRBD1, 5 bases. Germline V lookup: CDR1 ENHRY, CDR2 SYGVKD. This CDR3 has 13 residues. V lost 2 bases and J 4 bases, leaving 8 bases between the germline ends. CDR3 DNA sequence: TGTGCCATCAGTGAGGGGCAGGGCTATGGCTACACCTTC. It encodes CAISEGQGYGYTF.

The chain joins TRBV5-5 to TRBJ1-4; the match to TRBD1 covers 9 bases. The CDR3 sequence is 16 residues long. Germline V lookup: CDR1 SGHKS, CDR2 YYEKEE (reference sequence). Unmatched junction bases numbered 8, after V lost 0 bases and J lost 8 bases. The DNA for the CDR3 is TGTGCCAGCAGCTTGGTTACGGGACAGGGACGAGAAAAACTGTTTTTT. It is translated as CASSLVTGQGREKLFF.

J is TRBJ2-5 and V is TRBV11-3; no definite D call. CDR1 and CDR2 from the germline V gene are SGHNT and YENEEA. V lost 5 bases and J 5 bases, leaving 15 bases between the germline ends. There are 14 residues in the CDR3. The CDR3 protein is CASSNLLAAETQYF. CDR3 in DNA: TGTGCCAGCAGCAATCTATTAGCCGCTGAGACCCAGTACTTC.

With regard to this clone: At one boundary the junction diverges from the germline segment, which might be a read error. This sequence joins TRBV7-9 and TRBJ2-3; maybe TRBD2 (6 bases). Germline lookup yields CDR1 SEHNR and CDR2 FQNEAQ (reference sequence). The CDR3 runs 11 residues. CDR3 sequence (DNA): TGTGCCAGCAGCGCAACCGGGACTTGGTCTTTT. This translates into CASSATGTWSF.